This T cell receptor beta chain was captured in a study of T cells in Graves' hyperthyroidism and ophthalmopathy. CDR1 and CDR2 (germline): MNHNS, SASEGT. The CDR3 is 15 residues long. The junction had 8 bases not matched to a gene; V was cut back by 3 bases and J by 6 bases. TCR beta CDR3 region amplification was performed from RNA transcripts. The TCR CDR3 first-round RT-PCR relied on the HTBI primer set. TCRdb independently ran MiXCR on the multiplex PCR reads; one entry per CDR3 protein. The sample holds about 380,000 distinct CDR3 sequences, less than 15% seen once. This receptor was taken from a man younger than 40 with Graves' hyperthyroidism that later progressed to Graves' ophthalmopathy. The chain links TRBV6-1 to TRBJ1-1, with 9 bases fitting TRBD1. Sequencing was done on a sample of blood. The CDR3 nucleotides read TGTGCCAGCAGTGACGGGCTCACAGGGGGCGCTGAAGCTTTCTTT. Amino acids: CASSDGLTGGAEAFF.